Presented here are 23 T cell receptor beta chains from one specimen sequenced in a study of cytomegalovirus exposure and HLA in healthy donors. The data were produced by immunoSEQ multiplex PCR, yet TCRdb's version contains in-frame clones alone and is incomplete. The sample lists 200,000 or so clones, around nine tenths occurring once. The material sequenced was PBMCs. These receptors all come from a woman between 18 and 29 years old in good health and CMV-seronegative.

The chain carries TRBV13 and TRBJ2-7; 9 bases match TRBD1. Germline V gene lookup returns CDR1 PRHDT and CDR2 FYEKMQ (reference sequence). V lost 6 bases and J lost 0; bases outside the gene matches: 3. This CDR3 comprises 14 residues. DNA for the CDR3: TGTGCCAGCAGTACAGGGGGCGGCTCCTACGAGCAGTACTTC. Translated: CASSTGGGSYEQYF. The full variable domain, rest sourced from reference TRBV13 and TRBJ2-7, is AAGVIQSPRHLIKEKRETATLKCYPIPRHDTVYWYQQGPGQDPQFLISFYEKMQSDKGSIPDRFSAQQFSDYHSELNMSSLELGDSALYFCASSTGGGSYEQYFGPGTRLTVT.

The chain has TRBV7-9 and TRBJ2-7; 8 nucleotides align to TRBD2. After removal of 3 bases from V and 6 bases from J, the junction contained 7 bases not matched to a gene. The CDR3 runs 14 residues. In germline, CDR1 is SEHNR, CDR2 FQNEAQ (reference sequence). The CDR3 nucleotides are TGTGCCAGCAGCTTCGGCGGGGGGTCGTCCGAGCAGTACTTC. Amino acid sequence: CASSFGGGSSEQYF.

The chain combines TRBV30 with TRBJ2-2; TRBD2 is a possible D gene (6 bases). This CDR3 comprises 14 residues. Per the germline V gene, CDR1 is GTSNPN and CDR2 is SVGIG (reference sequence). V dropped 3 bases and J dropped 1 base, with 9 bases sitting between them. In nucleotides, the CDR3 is TGTGCCTGGAGGTTTAGCGGGAACACCGGGGAGCTGTTTTTT. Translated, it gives CAWRFSGNTGELFF.

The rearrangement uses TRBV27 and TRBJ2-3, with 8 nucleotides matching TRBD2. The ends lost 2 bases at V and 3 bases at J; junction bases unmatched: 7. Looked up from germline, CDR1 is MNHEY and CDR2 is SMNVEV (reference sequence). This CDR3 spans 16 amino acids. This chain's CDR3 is CASSLRRLAGTDTQYF. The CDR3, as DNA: TGTGCCAGCAGTTTACGTAGGCTAGCGGGTACAGATACGCAGTATTTT.

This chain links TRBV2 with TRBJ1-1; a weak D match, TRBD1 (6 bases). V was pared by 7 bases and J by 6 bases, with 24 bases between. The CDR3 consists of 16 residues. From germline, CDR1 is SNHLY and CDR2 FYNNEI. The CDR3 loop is CASILKTRGPIPEAFF. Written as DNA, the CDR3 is TGTGCCAGCATCCTGAAAACCAGGGGCCCCATACCTGAAGCTTTCTTT.

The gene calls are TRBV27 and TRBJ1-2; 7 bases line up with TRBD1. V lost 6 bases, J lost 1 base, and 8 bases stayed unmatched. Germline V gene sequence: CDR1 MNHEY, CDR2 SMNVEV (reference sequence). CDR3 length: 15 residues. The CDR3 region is CASRPGTEINYGYTF. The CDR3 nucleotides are TGTGCCAGCAGACCTGGGACAGAGATTAACTATGGCTACACCTTC.

The CDR3 sequence is CASSLELAGNTRTDTQYF. CDR3 nucleotides: TGCGCCAGCAGCTTGGAGTTGGCAGGGAACACTCGCACAGATACGCAGTATTTT. V gene TRBV5-1 combines with J gene TRBJ2-3; D might be TRBD1 (5 bases). Germline CDR1 is SGHRS and CDR2 is YFSETQ. Trimming stripped 0 bases from V and 1 base from J, with 18 bases between. This CDR3 spans 18 amino acids.

The CDR3 DNA reads TGTGCCAGCAGTTCCCATACGGGACAGGGAGGCTCCTACAATGAGCAGTTCTTC. Protein product: CASSSHTGQGGSYNEQFF. V and J are TRBV28 and TRBJ2-1, with 9 positions matching TRBD1. CDR1 MDHEN and CDR2 SYDVKM come from the germline V gene. This CDR3 is built from 18 residues. V was clipped by 4 bases and J by 0 bases; unmatched bases: 10. The full variable domain, its missing parts supplied by reference TRBV28 and TRBJ2-1, is DVKVTQSSRYLVKRTGEKVFLECVQDMDHENMFWYRQDPGLGLRLIYFSYDVKMKEKGDIPEGYSVSREKKERFSLILESASTNQTSMYLCASSSHTGQGGSYNEQFFGPGTRLTVL.

This CDR3 reads CASSEAVAGVYYNEQFF. The CDR3 region has the DNA TGTGCCAGCAGTGAGGCTGTAGCGGGAGTATACTACAATGAGCAGTTCTTC. The rearrangement joins TRBV2 to TRBJ2-1, with 9 bases lining up with TRBD2. With 3 bases clipped from V and 3 bases from J, the junction kept 9 bases outside the gene matches. The CDR3 totals 17 residues. The germline V gene encodes CDR1 SNHLY and CDR2 FYNNEI.

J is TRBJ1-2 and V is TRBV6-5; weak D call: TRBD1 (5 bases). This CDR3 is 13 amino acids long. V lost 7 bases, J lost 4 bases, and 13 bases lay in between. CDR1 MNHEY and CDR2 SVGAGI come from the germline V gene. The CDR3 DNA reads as TGTGCCAGCACCCAAAATAGGGGCTATGGCTACACCTTC. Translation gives CASTQNRGYGYTF.

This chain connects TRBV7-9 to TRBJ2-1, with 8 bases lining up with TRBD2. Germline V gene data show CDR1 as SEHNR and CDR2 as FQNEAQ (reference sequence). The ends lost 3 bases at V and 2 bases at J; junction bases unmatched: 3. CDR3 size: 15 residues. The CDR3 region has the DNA TGTGCCAGCAGCTTTACTAGCGGACCCTACAATGAGCAGTTCTTC. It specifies CASSFTSGPYNEQFF.

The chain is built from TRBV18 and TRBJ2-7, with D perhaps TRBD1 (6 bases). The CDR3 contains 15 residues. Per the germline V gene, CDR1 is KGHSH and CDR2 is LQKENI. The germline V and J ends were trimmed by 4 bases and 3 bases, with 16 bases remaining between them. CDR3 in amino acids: CASSLSRQAIYEQYF. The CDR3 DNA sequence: TGTGCCAGCTCACTTTCTCGACAGGCGATCTACGAGCAGTACTTC.

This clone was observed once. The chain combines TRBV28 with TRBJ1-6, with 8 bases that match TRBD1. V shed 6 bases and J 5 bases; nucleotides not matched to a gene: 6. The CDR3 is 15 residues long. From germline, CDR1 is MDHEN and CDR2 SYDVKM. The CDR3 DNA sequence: TGTGCCAGCAGGGGTGAGACAGGGGATAATTCACCCCTCCACTTT. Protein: CASRGETGDNSPLHF.

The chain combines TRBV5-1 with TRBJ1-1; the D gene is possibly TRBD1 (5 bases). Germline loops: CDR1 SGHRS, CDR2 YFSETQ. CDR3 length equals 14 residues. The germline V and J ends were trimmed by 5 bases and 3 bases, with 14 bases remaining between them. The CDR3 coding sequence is TGCGCCAGCAGACGGGCGTTAGGGGACACTGAAGCTTTCTTT. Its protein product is CASRRALGDTEAFF.

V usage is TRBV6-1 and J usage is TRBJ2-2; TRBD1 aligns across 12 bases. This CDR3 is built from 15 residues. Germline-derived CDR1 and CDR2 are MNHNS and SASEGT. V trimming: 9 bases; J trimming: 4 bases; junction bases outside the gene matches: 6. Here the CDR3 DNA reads TGTGCCAGTCAGGGACAGGGGGCGTTCACCGGGGAGCTGTTTTTT. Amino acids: CASQGQGAFTGELFF.

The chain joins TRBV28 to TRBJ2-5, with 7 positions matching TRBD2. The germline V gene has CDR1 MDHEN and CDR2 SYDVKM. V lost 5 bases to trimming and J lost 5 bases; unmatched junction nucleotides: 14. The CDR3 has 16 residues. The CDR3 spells CASSPVLTSRGETQYF. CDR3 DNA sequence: TGTGCCAGCAGTCCTGTACTGACTAGCCGGGGGGAGACCCAGTACTTC.

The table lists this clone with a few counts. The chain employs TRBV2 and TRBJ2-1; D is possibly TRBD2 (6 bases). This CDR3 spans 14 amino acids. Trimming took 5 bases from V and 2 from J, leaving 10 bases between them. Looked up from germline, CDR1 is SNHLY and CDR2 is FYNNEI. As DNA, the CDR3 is TGTGCCAGCAGTTGGAGGGGAACCTACAATGAGCAGTTCTTC. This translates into CASSWRGTYNEQFF.

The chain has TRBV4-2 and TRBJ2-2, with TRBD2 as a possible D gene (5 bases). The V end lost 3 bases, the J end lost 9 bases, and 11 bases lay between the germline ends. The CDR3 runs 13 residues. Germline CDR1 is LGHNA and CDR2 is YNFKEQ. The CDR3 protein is CASSHASSRELFF. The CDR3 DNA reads TGTGCCAGCAGCCACGCTAGCTCTCGGGAGCTGTTTTTT.

CDR3 nucleotide sequence: TGCGCCAGCAGCTCGATGACAGGGAGCTCCTACAATGAGCAGTTCTTC. This sequence encodes CASSSMTGSSYNEQFF. The chain couples TRBV5-1 to TRBJ2-1; TRBD1 matches at 7 bases. CDR3 length: 16 residues. Germline V CDR1 and CDR2: SGHRS, YFSETQ. The junction had 6 bases not matched to a gene; V was cut back by 3 bases and J by 0 bases.

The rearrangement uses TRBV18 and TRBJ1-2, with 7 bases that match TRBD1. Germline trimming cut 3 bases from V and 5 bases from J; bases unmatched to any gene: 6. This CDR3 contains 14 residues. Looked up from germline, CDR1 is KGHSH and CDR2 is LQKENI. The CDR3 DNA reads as TGTGCCAGCTCACCTGGGACAGCTCGTTATGGCTACACCTTC. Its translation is CASSPGTARYGYTF.

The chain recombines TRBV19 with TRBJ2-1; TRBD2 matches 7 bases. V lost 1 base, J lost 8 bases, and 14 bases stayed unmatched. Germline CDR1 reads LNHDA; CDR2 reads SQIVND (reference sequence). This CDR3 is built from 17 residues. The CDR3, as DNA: TGTGCCAGTAGTATAGGGGGGGGACGGACTAATAAGCATGAGCAGTTCTTC. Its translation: CASSIGGGRTNKHEQFF.

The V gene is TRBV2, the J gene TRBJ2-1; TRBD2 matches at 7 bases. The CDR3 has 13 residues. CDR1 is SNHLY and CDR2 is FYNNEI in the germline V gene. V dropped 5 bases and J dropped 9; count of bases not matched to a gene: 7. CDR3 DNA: TGTGCCAGCAGTATTAGCGGGCCGGGTGAGCAGTTCTTC. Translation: CASSISGPGEQFF.

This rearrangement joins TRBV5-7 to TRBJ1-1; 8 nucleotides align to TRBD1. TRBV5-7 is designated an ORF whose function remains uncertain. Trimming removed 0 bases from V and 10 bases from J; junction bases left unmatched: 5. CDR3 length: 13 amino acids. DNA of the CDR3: TGTGCCAGCAGCTTGGTTTGGGGGACAGGAGCTTTCTTT. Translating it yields CASSLVWGTGAFF.